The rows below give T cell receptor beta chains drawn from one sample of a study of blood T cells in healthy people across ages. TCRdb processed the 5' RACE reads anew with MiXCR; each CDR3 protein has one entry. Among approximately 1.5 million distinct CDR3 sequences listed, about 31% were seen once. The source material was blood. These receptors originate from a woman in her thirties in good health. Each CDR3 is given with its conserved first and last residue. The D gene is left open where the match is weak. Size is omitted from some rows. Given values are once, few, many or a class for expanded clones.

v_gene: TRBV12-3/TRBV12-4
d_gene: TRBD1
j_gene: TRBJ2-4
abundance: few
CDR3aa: CASSFGTGILGKNIQYF
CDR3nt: TGTGCCAGCAGTTTTGGGACAGGGATTCTAGGCAAAAACATTCAGTACTTC

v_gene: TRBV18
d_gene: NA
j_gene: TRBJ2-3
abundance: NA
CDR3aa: CASSPLSDTDTQYF
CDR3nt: TGTGCCAGCTCACCACTTTCAGACACAGATACGCAGTATTTT

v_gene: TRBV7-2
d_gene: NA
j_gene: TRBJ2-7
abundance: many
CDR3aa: CASSSSNTYEQYF
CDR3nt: TGTGCCAGCAGTTCCTCTAATACCTACGAGCAGTACTTC

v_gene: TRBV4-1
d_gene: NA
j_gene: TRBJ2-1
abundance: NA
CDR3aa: CASSQIGRSQYQQFF
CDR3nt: TGCGCCAGCAGCCAGATAGGGCGGTCTCAATATCAGCAGTTCTTC

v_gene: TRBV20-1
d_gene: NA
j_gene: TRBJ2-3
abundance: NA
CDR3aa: CSARAVTDTQYF
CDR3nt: TGCAGTGCCAGAGCGGTCACAGATACGCAGTATTTT

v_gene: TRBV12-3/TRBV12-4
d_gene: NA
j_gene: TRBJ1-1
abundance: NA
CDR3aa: CASSSQGTPNTEAFF
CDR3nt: TGTGCCAGCAGTTCCCAGGGGACACCGAACACTGAAGCTTTCTTT

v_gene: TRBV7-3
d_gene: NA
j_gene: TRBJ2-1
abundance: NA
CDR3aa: CASSLSGPLYNEQFF
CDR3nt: TGTGCCAGCAGCTTATCTGGACCCCTCTACAATGAGCAGTTCTTC

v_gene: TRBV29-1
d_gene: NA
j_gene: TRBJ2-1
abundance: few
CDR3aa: CSVETIYNEQFF
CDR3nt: TGCAGCGTTGAAACCATCTACAATGAGCAGTTCTTC

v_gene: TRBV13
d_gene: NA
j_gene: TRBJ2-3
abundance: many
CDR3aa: CASSLAQKRNTDTQYF
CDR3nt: TGTGCCAGCAGCTTAGCCCAAAAGCGGAACACAGATACGCAGTATTTT

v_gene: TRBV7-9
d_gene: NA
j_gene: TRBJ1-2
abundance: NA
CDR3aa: CASSIDGGQGGYTF
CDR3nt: TGTGCCAGCAGCATCGACGGGGGACAAGGCGGCTACACCTTC

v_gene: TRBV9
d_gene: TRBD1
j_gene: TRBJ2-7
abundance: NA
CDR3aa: CAGSVGTAGEQYF
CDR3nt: TGTGCCGGCAGCGTAGGGACAGCCGGCGAGCAGTACTTC

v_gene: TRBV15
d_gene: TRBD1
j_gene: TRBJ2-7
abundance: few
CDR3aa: CATSIHGGTGDSYEQYF
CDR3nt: TGTGCCACCAGCATACATGGGGGGACAGGGGACTCCTACGAGCAGTACTTC

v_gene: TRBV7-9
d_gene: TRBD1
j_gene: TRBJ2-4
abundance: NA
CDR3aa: CASSLSDRDIQYF
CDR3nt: TGTGCCAGCAGCTTATCGGACAGGGACATTCAGTACTTC

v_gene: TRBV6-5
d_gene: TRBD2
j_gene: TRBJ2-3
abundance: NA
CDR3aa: CASSHAGGDASTDTQYF
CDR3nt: TGTGCCAGCAGTCACGCCGGGGGGGATGCTAGCACAGATACGCAGTATTTT

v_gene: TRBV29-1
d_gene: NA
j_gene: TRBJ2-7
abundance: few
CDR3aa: CSVEMGTGEQYF
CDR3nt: TGCAGCGTTGAGATGGGGACGGGGGAGCAGTACTTC

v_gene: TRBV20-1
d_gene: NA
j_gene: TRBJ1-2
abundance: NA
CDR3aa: CSASASAGSYGYTF
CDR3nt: TGCAGTGCTAGTGCTTCAGCGGGGTCTTATGGCTACACCTTC

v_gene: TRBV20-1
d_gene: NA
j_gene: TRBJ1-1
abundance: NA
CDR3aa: CSASHTASEAFF
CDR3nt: TGCAGTGCTTCCCACACCGCATCTGAAGCTTTCTTT

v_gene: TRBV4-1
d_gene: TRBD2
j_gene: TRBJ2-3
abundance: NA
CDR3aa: CASKGKGREDTRYF
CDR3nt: TGCGCTTCAAAGGGGAAGGGGCGGGAGGATACGCGGTATTTT

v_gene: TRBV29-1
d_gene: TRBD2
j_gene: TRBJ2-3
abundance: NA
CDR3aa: CSVTSGRASTDTQYF
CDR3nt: TGCAGCGTTACTAGCGGGAGGGCTAGCACAGATACGCAGTATTTT